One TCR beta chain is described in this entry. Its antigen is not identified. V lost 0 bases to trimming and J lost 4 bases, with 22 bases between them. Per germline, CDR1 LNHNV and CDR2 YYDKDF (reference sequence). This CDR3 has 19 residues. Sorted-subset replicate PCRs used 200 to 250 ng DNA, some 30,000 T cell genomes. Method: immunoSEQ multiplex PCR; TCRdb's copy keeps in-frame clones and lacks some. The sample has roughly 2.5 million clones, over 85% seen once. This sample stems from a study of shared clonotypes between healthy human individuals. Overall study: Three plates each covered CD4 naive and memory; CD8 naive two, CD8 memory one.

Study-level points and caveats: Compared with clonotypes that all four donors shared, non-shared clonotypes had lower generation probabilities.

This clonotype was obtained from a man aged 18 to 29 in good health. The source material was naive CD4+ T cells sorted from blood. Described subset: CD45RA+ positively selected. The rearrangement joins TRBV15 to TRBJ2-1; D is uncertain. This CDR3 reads CATSRDRPDRYGVYNEQFF. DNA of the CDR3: TGTGCCACCAGCAGAGATCGGCCCGACCGGTACGGCGTTTACAATGAGCAGTTCTTC.